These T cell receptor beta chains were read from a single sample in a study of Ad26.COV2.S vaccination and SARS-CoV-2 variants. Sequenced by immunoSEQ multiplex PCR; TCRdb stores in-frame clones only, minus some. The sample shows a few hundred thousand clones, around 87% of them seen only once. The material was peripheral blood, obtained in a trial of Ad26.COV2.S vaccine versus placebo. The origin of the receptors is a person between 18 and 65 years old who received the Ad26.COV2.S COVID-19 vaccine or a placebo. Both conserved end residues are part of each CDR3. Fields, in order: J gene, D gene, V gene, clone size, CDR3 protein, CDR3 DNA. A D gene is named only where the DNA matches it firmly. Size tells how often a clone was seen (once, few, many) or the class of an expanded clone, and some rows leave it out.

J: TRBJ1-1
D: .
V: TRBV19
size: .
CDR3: CASNRGTEAFF
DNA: TGTGCCAGTAATAGGGGCACTGAAGCTTTCTTT

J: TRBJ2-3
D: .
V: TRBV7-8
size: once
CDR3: CASSFRGRGPDTQYF
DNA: TGTGCCAGCAGCTTTAGGGGGAGGGGCCCGGATACGCAGTATTTT

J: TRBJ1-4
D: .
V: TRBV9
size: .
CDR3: CASSVDSATNEKLFF
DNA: TGTGCCAGCAGCGTAGACAGTGCAACTAATGAAAAACTGTTTTTT

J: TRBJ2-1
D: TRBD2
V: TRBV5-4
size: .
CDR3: CASSLVQRGGQNEQFF
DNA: TGTGCCAGCAGCTTGGTTCAGCGGGGGGGCCAAAATGAGCAGTTCTTC

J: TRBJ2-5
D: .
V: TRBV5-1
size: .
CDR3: CATNLGGQGATKTQYF
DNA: TGCGCCACCAACTTGGGGGGGCAGGGGGCGACGAAGACCCAGTACTTC

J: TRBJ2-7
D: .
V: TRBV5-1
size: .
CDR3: CASSSPSSYEQYF
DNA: TGCGCCAGCAGCTCCCCGAGCTCCTACGAGCAGTACTTC

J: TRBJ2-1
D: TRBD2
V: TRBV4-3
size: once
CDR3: CASRPGLGGGVHEQFF
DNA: TGCGCCAGCAGGCCTGGACTGGGCGGGGGGGTCCATGAGCAGTTCTTC

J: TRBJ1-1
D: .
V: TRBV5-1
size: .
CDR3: CASSLEGREGTEAFF
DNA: TGCGCCAGCAGCTTGGAGGGACGGGAAGGGACTGAAGCTTTCTTT

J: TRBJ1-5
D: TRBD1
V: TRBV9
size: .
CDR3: CASSFPGTGSHF
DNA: TGTGCCAGCAGCTTCCCCGGGACAGGATCTCATTTT

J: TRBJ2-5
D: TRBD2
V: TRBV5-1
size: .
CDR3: CASSLVGLAGVSRGETQYF
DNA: TGCGCCAGCAGCTTGGTAGGACTAGCGGGGGTGTCCCGAGGAGAGACCCAGTACTTC

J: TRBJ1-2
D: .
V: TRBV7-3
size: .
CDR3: CASSLTAGSYGYTF
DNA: TGTGCCAGCAGCTTAACAGCAGGGTCATATGGCTACACCTTC

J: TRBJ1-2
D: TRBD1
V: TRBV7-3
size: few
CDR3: CASSLDRVYGYTF
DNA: TGTGCCAGCAGTCTTGACAGGGTATATGGCTACACCTTC

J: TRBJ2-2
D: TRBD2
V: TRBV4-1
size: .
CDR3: CASSPPGGTITGELFF
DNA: TGCGCCAGCAGCCCTCCGGGAGGGACCATCACCGGGGAGCTGTTTTTT

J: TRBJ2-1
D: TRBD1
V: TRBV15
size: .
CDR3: CATSDRPGQGPNNEQFF
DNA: TGTGCCACCAGCGACAGACCGGGACAGGGCCCCAACAATGAGCAGTTCTTC

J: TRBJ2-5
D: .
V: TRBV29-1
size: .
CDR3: CSVVLRGGETQYF
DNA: TGCAGCGTTGTACTGAGAGGGGGAGAGACCCAGTACTTC

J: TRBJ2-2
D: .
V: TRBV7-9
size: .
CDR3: CASSHGRAGELFF
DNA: TGTGCCAGCAGCCACGGACGTGCCGGGGAGCTGTTTTTT

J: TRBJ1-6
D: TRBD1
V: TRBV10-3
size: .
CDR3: CAISESAGGSYNSPLHF
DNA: TGTGCCATCAGTGAATCGGCAGGGGGGTCCTATAATTCACCCCTCCACTTT

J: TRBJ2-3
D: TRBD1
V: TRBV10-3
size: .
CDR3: CAIRFRDRGQDTQYF
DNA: TGTGCCATCAGGTTCCGGGACAGGGGGCAAGATACGCAGTATTTT

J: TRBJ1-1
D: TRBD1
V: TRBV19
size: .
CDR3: CASSIRDRDPEAFF
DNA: TGTGCCAGTAGTATTCGGGACAGGGACCCTGAAGCTTTCTTT

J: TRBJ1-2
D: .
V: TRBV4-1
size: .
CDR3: CASSQGLQVFKPFAVGYTF
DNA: TGCGCCAGCAGCCAAGGCCTTCAGGTCTTCAAACCGTTTGCTGTAGGGTACACCTTC

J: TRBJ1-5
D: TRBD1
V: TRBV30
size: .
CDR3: CAWSVKTGGQPQHF
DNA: TGTGCCTGGAGTGTAAAGACAGGGGGCCAGCCCCAGCATTTT

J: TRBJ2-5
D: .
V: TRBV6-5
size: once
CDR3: CASSTGLETQYF
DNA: TGTGCCAGCAGTACAGGGTTAGAGACCCAGTACTTC

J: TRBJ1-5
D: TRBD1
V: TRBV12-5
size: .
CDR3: CASGLTPLTGSNNQPQHF
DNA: TGTGCTAGTGGTTTGACCCCCCTGACAGGGTCCAACAATCAGCCCCAGCATTTT

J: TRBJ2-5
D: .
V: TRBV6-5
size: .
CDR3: CASRDGTVGTQYF
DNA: TGTGCCAGCAGGGACGGGACCGTCGGGACCCAGTACTTC

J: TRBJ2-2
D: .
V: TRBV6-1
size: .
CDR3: CASTPTGELFF
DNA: TGTGCCAGCACCCCCACCGGGGAGCTGTTTTTT

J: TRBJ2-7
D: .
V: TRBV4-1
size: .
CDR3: CASSQENGRSYEQYF
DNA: TGCGCCAGCAGCCAAGAGAACGGACGCTCCTACGAGCAGTACTTC

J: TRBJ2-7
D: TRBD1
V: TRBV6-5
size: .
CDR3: CASRDRGGREQYF
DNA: TGTGCCAGCAGGGACAGGGGAGGAAGGGAGCAGTACTTC

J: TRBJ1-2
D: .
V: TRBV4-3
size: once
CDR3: CASSQTVHYGYTF
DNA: TGCGCCAGCAGCCAGACAGTACACTATGGCTACACCTTC

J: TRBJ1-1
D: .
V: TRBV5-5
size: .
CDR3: CASSGLGGPDTEAFF
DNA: TGTGCCAGCAGCGGGCTGGGGGGGCCCGACACTGAAGCTTTCTTT

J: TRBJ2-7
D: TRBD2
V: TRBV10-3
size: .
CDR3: CAIRSSGGDYEQYF
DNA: TGTGCCATCAGGTCTAGCGGGGGGGACTACGAGCAGTACTTC

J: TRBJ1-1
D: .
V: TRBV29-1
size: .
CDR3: CSVEFTEAFF
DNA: TGCAGCGTTGAGTTCACTGAAGCTTTCTTT

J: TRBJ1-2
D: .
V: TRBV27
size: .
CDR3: CASSLGARVSGYTF
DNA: TGTGCCAGCAGTTTAGGGGCCAGGGTGTCTGGCTACACCTTC

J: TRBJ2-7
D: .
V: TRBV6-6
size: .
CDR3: CASSPPPAGTYEQYF
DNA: TGTGCCAGCAGTCCTCCCCCGGCCGGCACCTACGAGCAGTACTTC

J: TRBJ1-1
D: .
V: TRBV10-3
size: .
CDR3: CAISERQDTEAFF
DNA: TGTGCCATCAGCGAAAGACAGGACACTGAAGCTTTCTTT

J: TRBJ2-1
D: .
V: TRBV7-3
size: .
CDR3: CASSGGGNLAQFF
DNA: TGTGCCAGCAGCGGAGGCGGGAACCTAGCACAGTTCTTC

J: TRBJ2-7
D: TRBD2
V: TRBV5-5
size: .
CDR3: CASSLAGTSGRYEQYF
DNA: TGTGCCAGCAGCTTGGCCGGGACTAGCGGGAGATACGAGCAGTACTTC

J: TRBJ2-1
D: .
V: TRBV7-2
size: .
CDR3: CASSESSVSYNEQFF
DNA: TGTGCCAGCAGCGAATCATCGGTCTCCTACAATGAGCAGTTCTTC

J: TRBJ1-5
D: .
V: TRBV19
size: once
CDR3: CASSIWGNNQPQHF
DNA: TGTGCCAGTAGTATCTGGGGTAACAATCAGCCCCAGCATTTT

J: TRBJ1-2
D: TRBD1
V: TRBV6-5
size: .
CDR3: CASSRDRANYGYTF
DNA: TGTGCCAGCAGTCGGGACAGAGCTAACTATGGCTACACCTTC

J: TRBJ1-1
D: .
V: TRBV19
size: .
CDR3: CASSTLRGTEAFF
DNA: TGTGCCAGTAGTACCTTGCGGGGGACTGAAGCTTTCTTT

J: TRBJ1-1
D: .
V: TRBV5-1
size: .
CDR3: CASSLEGRSLGTEAFF
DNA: TGCGCCAGCAGCTTGGAGGGCAGAAGCTTGGGCACTGAAGCTTTCTTT

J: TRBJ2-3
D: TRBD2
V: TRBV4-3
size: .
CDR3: CASSQVQTSGFSTDTQYF
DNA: TGCGCCAGCAGCCAAGTTCAGACTAGCGGTTTCAGCACAGATACGCAGTATTTT

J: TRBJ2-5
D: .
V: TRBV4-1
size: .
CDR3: CASSQAGRETQYF
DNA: TGCGCCAGCAGCCAAGCGGGGCGGGAGACCCAGTACTTC

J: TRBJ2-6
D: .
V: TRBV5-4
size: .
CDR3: CASSAWANVLTF
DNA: TGTGCCAGCAGCGCCTGGGCCAACGTCCTGACTTTC

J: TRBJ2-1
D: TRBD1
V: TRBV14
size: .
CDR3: CASNGPITGGSSYNEQFF
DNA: TGTGCCAGCAACGGCCCTATTACAGGGGGGAGCTCCTACAATGAACAGTTCTTC

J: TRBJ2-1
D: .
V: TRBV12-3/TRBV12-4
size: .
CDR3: CASNLGWAAEQFF
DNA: TGTGCCAGCAACCTGGGGTGGGCTGCTGAGCAGTTCTTC

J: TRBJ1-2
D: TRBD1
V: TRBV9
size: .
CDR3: CASSVGQGGGYTF
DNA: TGTGCCAGCAGCGTAGGACAGGGCGGTGGCTACACCTTC

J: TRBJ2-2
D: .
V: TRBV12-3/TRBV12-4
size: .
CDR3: CASSLNSGELFF
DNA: TGTGCCAGCAGCCTTAACAGCGGGGAGCTGTTTTTT

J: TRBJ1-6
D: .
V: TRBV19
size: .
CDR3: CASSPSSSYNSPLHF
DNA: TGTGCCAGTAGCCCGTCGAGCTCCTATAATTCACCCCTCCACTTT

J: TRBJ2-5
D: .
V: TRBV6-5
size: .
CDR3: CASSPTDGQYF
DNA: TGTGCCAGCAGCCCGACAGACGGCCAGTACTTC

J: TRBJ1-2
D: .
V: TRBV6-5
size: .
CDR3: CASSYDWGTGGYTF
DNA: TGTGCCAGCAGTTACGATTGGGGTACTGGTGGCTACACCTTC

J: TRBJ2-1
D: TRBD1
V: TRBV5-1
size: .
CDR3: CASSFRDRGPDEQFF
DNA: TGCGCCAGCAGCTTCCGGGACAGGGGGCCGGATGAGCAGTTCTTC

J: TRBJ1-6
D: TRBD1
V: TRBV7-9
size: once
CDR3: CASSTGQGGSPLHF
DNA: TGTGCCAGCAGCACCGGACAGGGAGGTTCACCCCTCCACTTT